Each of the 32 T cell receptor beta chains below was sequenced from the same sample in a study of T cell responses to AZD1222 COVID-19 vaccine. Method: immunoSEQ multiplex PCR; TCRdb's copy keeps in-frame clones and lacks some. The table shows 90,000 to 150,000 clones, with around nine tenths occurring only once. Here the sequenced sample was peripheral blood, taken on day 0 of AZD1222 vaccination. All receptors come from an adult in good health.

This clone was found once. The chain recombines TRBV7-9 with TRBJ1-2; D is perhaps TRBD1 (5 bases). Germline V gene lookup returns CDR1 SEHNR and CDR2 FQNEAQ (reference sequence). The CDR3 runs to 14 residues. V lost 1 base and J 4 bases, leaving 10 bases between the germline ends. CDR3 DNA sequence: TGTGCCAGCAGCTTAGGTGAGACAGTCTATGGCTACACCTTC. It yields the protein CASSLGETVYGYTF. Full variable domain (missing parts from reference TRBV7-9 and TRBJ1-2): DTGVSQNPRHKITKRGQNVTFRCDPISEHNRLYWYRQTLGQGPEFLTYFQNEAQLEKSRLLSDRFSAERPKGSFSTLEIQRTEQGDSAMYLCASSLGETVYGYTFGSGTRLTVV.

The V and J genes are TRBV28 and TRBJ1-1; D unclear. The CDR3 extends over 14 amino acids. V lost 6 bases to trimming and J lost 0 bases, with 11 bases between them. Germline V gives CDR1 MDHEN, CDR2 SYDVKM. CDR3 amino acids: CASSLGHLNTEAFF. The CDR3 DNA is TGTGCCAGCAGCCTAGGCCACTTGAACACTGAAGCTTTCTTT.

This chain links TRBV9 with TRBJ2-3; D perhaps matches TRBD2 (6 bases). V lost 3 bases and J 1 base, leaving 12 bases between the germline ends. This CDR3 is built from 15 residues. CDR1 is SGDLS, CDR2 YYNGEE, per germline. The CDR3 here is CASSDGPSGTDTQYF. The CDR3, as DNA: TGTGCCAGCAGCGATGGGCCTAGCGGCACAGATACGCAGTATTTT.

Only one count was recorded for this clone. This chain joins TRBV30 and TRBJ1-2; D is perhaps TRBD1 (5 bases). V lost 2 bases and J lost 4, with 17 bases in between. Looked up from germline, CDR1 is GTSNPN and CDR2 is SVGIG (reference sequence). This CDR3 is 15 amino acids long. The CDR3, as DNA: TGTGCCTGGAGTTTGGCAAGGGGAGCCGGCTATGGCTACACCTTC. This gives the protein CAWSLARGAGYGYTF.

The chain couples TRBV6-2 or TRBV6-3 to TRBJ2-7; 8 positions match TRBD2. This CDR3 contains 14 residues. Germline CDR1 and CDR2: MNHEY and SVGEGT. Germline trimming cut 5 bases from V and 2 bases from J; bases unmatched to any gene: 5. The CDR3 loop reads CASSRLATTYEQYF. In nucleotides, the CDR3 is TGTGCCAGCAGTAGACTAGCGACCACCTACGAGCAGTACTTC.

This CDR3 reads CASSTSGLYGYTF. CDR3 sequence (DNA): TGTGCCAGCAGCACCTCGGGACTCTATGGCTACACCTTC. The rearrangement joins TRBV7-2 to TRBJ1-2, with D perhaps matching TRBD1 (5 bases). The CDR3 totals 13 residues. Germline values: CDR1 SGHTA, CDR2 FQGNSA. Trimming removed 5 bases at V and 4 bases at J, with 11 bases between.

The chain uses TRBV7-3 and TRBJ2-2; the D gene could be TRBD1 or TRBD2 (5 bases each). V lost 6 bases and J lost 2, with 10 bases in between. The CDR3 sequence is 14 residues long. From germline, CDR1 is SGHTA and CDR2 FQGTGA. CDR3 bases: TGTGCCAGCAGGAGGGACCAAAACACCGGGGAGCTGTTTTTT. Protein sequence: CASRRDQNTGELFF.

The V gene is TRBV4-3, the J gene TRBJ2-3; 10 bases agree with TRBD2. CDR1 is LGHNA, CDR2 YSLEER, per germline. The CDR3 runs to 18 residues. The V gene end was trimmed by 0 bases and the J gene end by 0 bases; junction bases not matched to a gene: 6. CDR3 sequence (DNA): TGCGCCAGCAGCCAAGATGCTAGCGGGAGCCCAAGCACAGATACGCAGTATTTT. This encodes CASSQDASGSPSTDTQYF.

The CDR3, as DNA: TGTGCCACATCGTTCGGGGGGATTCAGTACTTC. It specifies CATSFGGIQYF. The chain joins TRBV21-1 to TRBJ2-4; the table names TRBD2, a call not compared with the DNA. TRBV21-1 is noted as a pseudogene. CDR3 length: 11 residues.

The V call is TRBV6-5, the J call TRBJ1-4, with a weak D call TRBD1 (5 bases). The CDR3 contains 16 residues. Germline CDR1 MNHEY, CDR2 SVGAGI. Trimming took 0 bases from V and 6 from J, leaving 14 bases between them. CDR3 loop: CASSYSPGLSHEKLFF. CDR3 nucleotides: TGTGCCAGCAGTTACTCCCCGGGGCTTTCCCATGAAAAACTGTTTTTT.

The chain recombines TRBV21-1 with TRBJ1-2; TRBD1 is the table's D call and was not checked against the DNA. TRBV21-1 is flagged as a pseudogene. The CDR3 covers 16 residues. The CDR3 is CASSTAGQLMGYGYTF. The CDR3 DNA reads as TGTGCCAGCAGCACTGCCGGACAGTTGATGGGCTATGGCTACACCTTC.

The rearrangement joins TRBV7-8 to TRBJ2-2; 10 bases match TRBD2. V was clipped by 5 bases and J by 5 bases; unmatched bases: 2. The CDR3 runs 14 residues. The germline gives CDR1 SGHVS, CDR2 FQNEAQ. CDR3 in DNA: TGTGCCAGCAGCCGGACTAGCGGAACCGGGGAGCTGTTTTTT. This gives the protein CASSRTSGTGELFF.

This chain links TRBV11-3 with TRBJ1-1; D unresolved. The CDR3 sequence is 14 residues long. Germline V gives CDR1 SGHNT, CDR2 YENEEA. Trimming removed 1 base at V and 0 bases at J, with 6 bases between. In nucleotides, the CDR3 is TGTGCCAGCAGCTTAGGAGGGCTGAACACTGAAGCTTTCTTT. Protein: CASSLGGLNTEAFF.

This rearrangement joins TRBV7-3 to TRBJ1-2; D perhaps matches TRBD1 (5 bases). CDR3 length equals 16 residues. Between the trimmed V and J ends, which lost 5 bases and 5 bases, there was a span of 21 bases. Per the germline V gene, CDR1 is SGHTA and CDR2 is FQGTGA. CDR3 nucleotide sequence: TGTGCCAGCAGCCCGAGCGGGGGTGATGCCCTATATGGCTACACCTTC. Encoded protein: CASSPSGGDALYGYTF.

This clone was seen more than once but under ten times. The V and J genes are TRBV7-9 and TRBJ1-1; tentatively, D is TRBD1 (6 bases). The germline gives CDR1 SEHNR, CDR2 FQNEAQ (reference sequence). The CDR3 sequence is 14 residues long. The V and J ends lost 7 bases and 0 bases respectively, with 12 bases between them. In nucleotides, the CDR3 is TGTGCCAGCACCGGGGGCTTTATGAACACTGAAGCTTTCTTT. It is translated as CASTGGFMNTEAFF.

The V call is TRBV11-3, the J call TRBJ2-1; no reliable D call. Per the germline V gene, CDR1 is SGHNT and CDR2 is YENEEA. Trimming shortened V by 0 bases and J by 7 bases, and 16 bases separated the two germline ends. The CDR3 loop spans 16 amino acids. This chain's CDR3 is CASSLEGAGAVNEQFF. The CDR3 bases are TGTGCCAGCAGCTTAGAGGGTGCTGGCGCAGTTAATGAGCAGTTCTTC.

This clone was observed a handful of times. This chain links TRBV24-1 with TRBJ2-1, with D perhaps matching TRBD2 (5 bases). Germline loops: CDR1 KGHDR, CDR2 SFDVKD. The CDR3 contains 16 residues. V was pared by 6 bases and J by 6 bases, with 20 bases between. The CDR3 protein is CATSTPGSPWVNEQFF. As DNA, the CDR3 is TGTGCCACCAGTACGCCGGGGTCCCCTTGGGTCAATGAGCAGTTCTTC.

This chain uses TRBV28 with TRBJ1-2, with D hard to call. Germline V gene sequence: CDR1 MDHEN, CDR2 SYDVKM. This CDR3 comprises 12 residues. Trimming stripped 5 bases from V and 8 bases from J, with 12 bases between. In DNA, the CDR3 is TGTGCCAGCAGTGGGATCCCCCGGGGCTACACCTTC. Translating it yields CASSGIPRGYTF.

The J gene is TRBJ2-1, the V gene TRBV5-4; either TRBD1 or TRBD2 may fit D (5 bases each). V was shortened by 3 bases and J by 4 bases, with 17 bases between the two germline ends. Germline CDR1 and CDR2: SGHNT and YYREEE (reference sequence). The CDR3 covers 16 residues. CDR3 DNA: TGTGCCAGCAGCTGGGGACGGTTGGGCGAATACAATGAGCAGTTCTTC. This translates into CASSWGRLGEYNEQFF.

Comment on this clone: This sample also contains other DNA sequences that code for the same CDR3. The chain combines TRBV5-1 with TRBJ1-3, with D perhaps matching TRBD1 (6 bases). This CDR3 contains 14 residues. V was trimmed by 2 bases and J by 0 bases, leaving 6 bases between them. The germline V gene encodes CDR1 SGHRS and CDR2 YFSETQ. The CDR3 protein is CASSLGGSGNTIYF. CDR3 sequence (DNA): TGCGCCAGCAGCTTAGGGGGCTCTGGAAACACCATATATTTT. Full variable domain (rest looked up from reference TRBV5-1 and TRBJ1-3): KAGVTQTPRYLIKTRGQQVTLSCSPISGHRSVSWYQQTPGQGLQFLFEYFSETQRNKGNFPGRFSGRQFSNSRSEMNVSTLELGDSALYLCASSLGGSGNTIYFGEGSWLTVV.

A single count supports this clone. The chain combines TRBV9 with TRBJ1-1; D is unclear. Germline loops: CDR1 SGDLS, CDR2 YYNGEE. Trimming removed 3 bases from V and 5 bases from J, with 11 bases in between. CDR3 length: 13 amino acids. CDR3 coding DNA: TGTGCCAGCAGCGGCCTGGGTGGTACTGAAGCTTTCTTT. This gives the protein CASSGLGGTEAFF. The full variable domain, its missing parts supplied by reference TRBV9 and TRBJ1-1, is DSGVTQTPKHLITATGQRVTLRCSPRSGDLSVYWYQQSLDQGLQFLIQYYNGEERAKGNILERFSAQQFPDLHSELNLSSLELGDSALYFCASSGLGGTEAFFGQGTRLTVV.

The V call is TRBV18, the J call TRBJ1-2; 9 nucleotides align to TRBD1. CDR3 length equals 14 residues. The germline V gene has CDR1 KGHSH and CDR2 LQKENI. V lost 5 bases to trimming and J lost 2 bases; unmatched junction nucleotides: 3. In DNA form, the CDR3 reads TGTGCCAGCTCAGGACAGGGGAAGAACTATGGCTACACCTTC. The encoded protein is CASSGQGKNYGYTF. Filled out from reference TRBV18 and TRBJ1-2, the complete variable domain reads NAGVMQNPRHLVRRRGQEARLRCSPMKGHSHVYWYRQLPEEGLKFMVYLQKENIIDESGMPKERFSAEFPKEGPSILRIQQVVRGDSAAYFCASSGQGKNYGYTFGSGTRLTVV.

V is TRBV5-8 and J is TRBJ1-5; TRBD1 might be the D (5 bases). Germline V gene data show CDR1 as SGHTS and CDR2 as YDEGEE. V lost 1 base and J 0 bases, leaving 11 bases between the germline ends. The CDR3 is made up of 16 amino acids. This CDR3 reads CASSLFAGGSNQPQHF. In DNA form, the CDR3 reads TGTGCCAGCAGCTTGTTCGCGGGGGGTAGCAATCAGCCCCAGCATTTT.

The rearrangement links TRBV27 to TRBJ2-1, with 9 bases lining up with TRBD2. Germline lookup yields CDR1 MNHEY and CDR2 SMNVEV (reference sequence). With 4 bases clipped from V and 9 bases from J, the junction kept 13 bases outside the gene matches. The CDR3 sequence is 16 residues long. CDR3 residues: CASSSLAGGPGSEQFF. The DNA for the CDR3 is TGTGCCAGCAGTTCCCTCGCGGGAGGGCCAGGGAGTGAGCAGTTCTTC.

The rearrangement joins TRBV3-1 (or the pseudogene TRBV3-2) to TRBJ2-4; 7 bases are shared with TRBD2. The CDR3 spans 16 residues. In germline, CDR1 is LGHDT, CDR2 YNNKEL (reference sequence). Trimming at V came to 4 bases and at J to 2 bases, leaving 8 bases not matched to a gene. The CDR3 DNA reads TGTGCCAGCAGCCCCATCGCGGGAGAAACCAAAAACATTCAGTACTTC. This sequence encodes CASSPIAGETKNIQYF.

This sequence joins TRBV28 and TRBJ1-1, with no clear D. In germline, CDR1 is MDHEN, CDR2 SYDVKM. V gave up 5 bases and J gave up 1 base, with 20 bases separating them. This CDR3 comprises 17 residues. CDR3 DNA: TGTGCCAGCAGTCAGATCGGTACAGTTGGGGAGAACACTGAAGCTTTCTTT. It is translated as CASSQIGTVGENTEAFF.

This chain links TRBV7-2 with TRBJ1-6, with 9 bases aligning to TRBD1. Trimming removed 1 base from V and 12 bases from J; junction bases left unmatched: 4. This CDR3 comprises 14 residues. Looked up from germline, CDR1 is SGHTA and CDR2 is FQGNSA. CDR3 region: CASSLEGTGLPLHF. CDR3 nucleotide sequence: TGTGCCAGCAGCTTAGAGGGGACAGGGCTACCCCTCCACTTT.

V and J are TRBV7-9 and TRBJ2-1, with TRBD2 matching 8 bases. From germline, CDR1 is SEHNR and CDR2 FQNEAQ (reference sequence). The CDR3 is 12 amino acids. The V gene end was trimmed by 5 bases and the J gene end by 15 bases; junction bases not matched to a gene: 9. CDR3 nucleotide sequence: TGTGCCAGCAGCAAGAGCGGGAGTATATGGTTCTTC. It encodes CASSKSGSIWFF. The full variable domain, its missing parts supplied by reference TRBV7-9 and TRBJ2-1, is DTGVSQNPRHKITKRGQNVTFRCDPISEHNRLYWYRQTLGQGPEFLTYFQNEAQLEKSRLLSDRFSAERPKGSFSTLEIQRTEQGDSAMYLCASSKSGSIWFFGPGTRLTVL.

This chain joins TRBV28 and TRBJ1-6; tentatively, D is TRBD1 (6 bases). V dropped 6 bases and J dropped 6 bases, with 12 bases sitting between them. Germline assignment: CDR1 MDHEN and CDR2 SYDVKM. The CDR3 loop spans 14 amino acids. The CDR3 nucleotides are TGTGCCAGCAGCCCCGGGACAATTAATTCACCCCTCCACTTT. This gives the protein CASSPGTINSPLHF. Full variable domain (remainder filled in from reference TRBV28 and TRBJ1-6): DVKVTQSSRYLVKRTGEKVFLECVQDMDHENMFWYRQDPGLGLRLIYFSYDVKMKEKGDIPEGYSVSREKKERFSLILESASTNQTSMYLCASSPGTINSPLHFGNGTRLTVT.

This clone is judged medium-sized. V is TRBV7-3 and J is TRBJ2-7; 7 nucleotides align to TRBD2. CDR1 is SGHTA, CDR2 FQGTGA, per germline. The CDR3 length is 15 residues. The J segment lost 3 bases and the V segment lost 1 base, leaving 6 bases of the junction unmatched. CDR3 sequence (DNA): TGTGCCAGCAGCTTAAAGCCAGCGGGGTACTACGAGCAGTACTTC. This translates into CASSLKPAGYYEQYF.

This chain links TRBV6-2 or TRBV6-3 with TRBJ2-7; D is perhaps TRBD2 (6 bases). This CDR3 has 14 amino acids. V was clipped by 0 bases and J by 4 bases, with 10 bases between them. The V gene's germline CDR1 is MNHEY and CDR2 SVGEGT. This CDR3 is CASSYSSGSYEQYF. The CDR3 DNA is TGTGCCAGCAGTTACTCATCCGGGAGTTACGAGCAGTACTTC.

This CDR3 reads CASSWLVTSEQYF. The CDR3 DNA follows: TGTGCCAGCAGCTGGCTGGTCACTTCCGAGCAGTACTTC. This sequence joins TRBV5-6 and TRBJ2-7, with D unresolved. With 3 bases removed from V and 6 bases from J, the gap between germline ends came to 13 bases. Germline V CDR1 and CDR2: SGHDT, YYEEEE. The CDR3 length is 13 residues.